The 31 T cell receptor beta chains below were found in one sample sequenced in a study of response to subunit inactivated influenza vaccine. TCRdb reanalysed the RT-PCR reads using MiXCR and keeps one entry per CDR3 protein. The top ten clones hold more than 8.5% of a sample with 800,000 or so distinct CDR3 sequences, 21% of them seen once. Sequenced here: PBMCs from blood, sampled 4 to 6 days after vaccination. These receptors all come from a man aged 45-60 years who received an inactivated influenza vaccine.

This clonotype has a handful of counts. The rearrangement uses TRBV12-3 or TRBV12-4 and TRBJ1-2, with unresolved D. Trimming took 7 bases from V and 4 from J, leaving 10 bases between them. This CDR3 contains 12 residues. The CDR3 bases are TGTGCCAGCACCGAGGGTCGCTATGGCTACACCTTC. Translating gives CASTEGRYGYTF.

This rearrangement joins TRBV27 to TRBJ2-1, with 14 bases fitting TRBD2. Germline-derived CDR1 and CDR2 are MNHEY and SMNVEV (reference sequence). V was clipped by 7 bases and J by 7 bases; unmatched bases: 6. The CDR3 is 15 amino acids. DNA for the CDR3: TGTGCCAGCAATGTCGGGACTAGCGGGAGAAATGAGCAGTTCTTC. As protein: CASNVGTSGRNEQFF.

The rearrangement uses TRBV5-1 and TRBJ2-7; 7 nucleotides match TRBD2. With 0 bases clipped from V and 6 bases from J, the junction kept 6 bases outside the gene matches. The CDR3 consists of 14 residues. Germline V lookup: CDR1 SGHRS, CDR2 YFSETQ. The CDR3 loop is CASSLEVGEGEQYF. The CDR3 nucleotides are TGCGCCAGCAGCTTGGAGGTCGGGGAGGGCGAGCAGTACTTC.

The gene calls are TRBV3-1 and TRBJ1-2; D not resolved. Deletions cut 8 bases from V and 0 bases from J, with 13 bases between. The CDR3 extends over 14 amino acids. Germline CDR1 and CDR2: LGHDT and YNNKEL (reference sequence). The CDR3 sequence: CASGTSCSNYGYTF. Here the CDR3 DNA reads TGTGCCAGCGGCACATCGTGCTCTAACTATGGCTACACCTTC.

The chain employs TRBV4-3 and TRBJ2-1; TRBD2 aligns across 11 bases. Germline assignment: CDR1 LGHNA and CDR2 YSLEER. This CDR3 has 16 residues. V gave up 4 bases and J gave up 4 bases; unmatched junction bases: 6. CDR3 DNA: TGCGCCAGCAGCCTCCTAGCGGGGGGCCATTACAATGAGCAGTTCTTC. This translates into CASSLLAGGHYNEQFF.

V is TRBV20-1 and J is TRBJ2-1; unclear D gene. Trimming took 6 bases from V and 5 from J, leaving 20 bases between them. This CDR3 has 15 amino acids. Germline V gene lookup returns CDR1 DFQATT and CDR2 SNEGSKA (reference sequence). The CDR3 bases are TGCAGTGCGTGGACCCCCCGAAGTATACACAATGAGCAGTTCTTC. As protein: CSAWTPRSIHNEQFF.

The V and J genes are TRBV20-1 and TRBJ2-1, with TRBD2 matching over 9 bases. The CDR3 loop spans 15 amino acids. In germline, CDR1 is DFQATT, CDR2 SNEGSKA (reference sequence). The trim removed 3 bases at V and 6 bases at J, leaving 9 bases unmatched. The CDR3: CSASLGTSFSNEQFF. The CDR3 DNA reads TGCAGTGCTAGCCTCGGGACTAGCTTTTCCAATGAGCAGTTCTTC.

Notes on this clonotype: The final CDR3 position lacks the conserved phenylalanine or tryptophan, pointing to a likely read error. The CDR3 DNA reads TGTGCCAGCAGTCCGGGGGGGTTTGGCTACACCTCC. Translation gives CASSPGGFGYTS. The rearrangement uses TRBV12-3 or TRBV12-4 and TRBJ1-2; maybe TRBD1 (5 bases). V shed 5 bases and J shed 7 bases, with 11 bases lying between them. The CDR3 contains 12 residues.

The chain couples TRBV11-2 to TRBJ1-2; 7 nucleotides match TRBD1. CDR1 is SGHAT and CDR2 is FQNNGV in the germline V gene. This CDR3 has 14 amino acids. The trim removed 1 base at V and 7 bases at J, leaving 6 bases unmatched. CDR3 protein: CASSLGDRAAGYTF. The DNA of the CDR3 is TGTGCCAGCAGCTTAGGTGACAGGGCGGCTGGCTACACCTTC.

The chain joins TRBV4-2 to TRBJ2-2; D gene ambiguous. In germline, CDR1 is LGHNA, CDR2 YNFKEQ. Trimming removed 0 bases at V and 2 bases at J, with 4 bases between. The CDR3 is 14 amino acids. The CDR3 loop is CASSQDQNTGELFF. The DNA for the CDR3 is TGTGCCAGCAGCCAAGACCAAAACACCGGGGAGCTGTTTTTT.

This clonotype was seen a few times. This sequence joins TRBV29-1 and TRBJ2-1; D is perhaps TRBD2 (6 bases). From germline, CDR1 is SQVTM and CDR2 ANQGSEA. The CDR3 covers 17 residues. V was clipped by 3 bases and J by 7 bases, with 25 bases between them. The CDR3: CSVDTLVSGGRENEQFF. The CDR3 nucleotides read TGCAGCGTTGATACCCTAGTAAGTGGAGGGCGCGAGAATGAGCAGTTCTTC.

The chain uses TRBV25-1 and TRBJ1-4; D unresolved. Germline assignment: CDR1 MGHDK and CDR2 SYGVNS. The V end was cut by 6 bases, the J end by 4 bases, with 3 bases between. This CDR3 has 11 residues. CDR3 sequence (DNA): TGTGCCAGCAGCATTAATGAAAAACTGTTTTTT. Protein sequence: CASSINEKLFF.

Remarks on this clonotype: This clone may be a read error of a much larger clone one base away. This chain uses TRBV2 with TRBJ1-1, with 7 positions matching TRBD1. CDR1 is SNHLY and CDR2 is FYNNEI in the germline V gene. V lost 6 bases, J lost 1 base, and 2 bases stayed unmatched. The CDR3 is made up of 13 amino acids. The CDR3 loop is CASRWTGNTEAFF. The CDR3 nucleotides read TGTGCCAGCAGGTGGACAGGGAACACTGAAGCTTTCTTT.

The V gene is TRBV7-2, the J gene TRBJ2-2, with 8 positions matching TRBD1. Germline assignment: CDR1 SGHTA and CDR2 FQGNSA. There are 16 residues in the CDR3. Losses at the gene ends were 5 bases for V and 0 bases for J; bases not matched to a gene: 5. The DNA for the CDR3 is TGTGCCAGCAGCCCAAGGGGACAGGCGAACACCGGGGAGCTGTTTTTT. It yields the protein CASSPRGQANTGELFF.

This clonotype showed up just a few times. The chain uses TRBV7-9 and TRBJ2-7; TRBD1 aligns across 8 bases. This CDR3 is 14 amino acids long. V shed 7 bases and J 2 bases; nucleotides not matched to a gene: 7. Looked up from germline, CDR1 is SEHNR and CDR2 is FQNEAQ (reference sequence). Written as DNA, the CDR3 is TGTGCCAGCACCCCGACAGGGGTGACCTACGAGCAGTACTTC. This encodes CASTPTGVTYEQYF.

This clonotype has a handful of counts. The rearrangement joins TRBV20-1 to TRBJ2-5; TRBD2 agrees at 12 bases. The V gene end was trimmed by 3 bases and the J gene end by 2 bases; junction bases not matched to a gene: 4. Germline V gene data show CDR1 as DFQATT and CDR2 as SNEGSKA (reference sequence). This CDR3 spans 15 amino acids. The CDR3 DNA is TGCAGTGCTAGTACTAGCGGGGGGAAGCAAGAGACCCAGTACTTC. Translation gives CSASTSGGKQETQYF.

J is TRBJ1-1 and V is TRBV12-3 or TRBV12-4; 7 bases map to TRBD1. V shed 2 bases and J 1 base; nucleotides not matched to a gene: 7. The CDR3 loop spans 16 amino acids. The CDR3 DNA sequence: TGTGCCAGCAGTTTACCATACAGGGGCCCGAACACTGAAGCTTTCTTT. Its protein product is CASSLPYRGPNTEAFF.

Only a few counts were recorded for this clonotype. This chain links TRBV29-1 with TRBJ2-1; D is possibly TRBD1 (8 bases). Germline V gene lookup returns CDR1 SQVTM and CDR2 ANQGSEA. The CDR3 contains 13 residues. V was cut by 7 bases and J by 14 bases, with 24 bases left in between. The DNA of the CDR3 is TGCAGCGGGAACAGGGGGGGGAACCCCCAGAAGTTCTTC. Translating it yields CSGNRGGNPQKFF.

This clonotype was detected a few times. The V call is TRBV24-1, the J call TRBJ2-5, with TRBD1 matching 9 bases. J was trimmed by 5 bases and V by 0 bases; bases with no gene match: 3. The CDR3 extends over 15 amino acids. Germline CDR1 is KGHDR and CDR2 is SFDVKD. CDR3: CATSDLTGGGETQYF. Written as DNA, the CDR3 is TGTGCCACCAGTGATTTGACAGGGGGCGGGGAGACCCAGTACTTC.

This clonotype was seen ten or more times. This chain uses TRBV20-1 with TRBJ1-1, with D maybe TRBD1 (5 bases). Germline assignment: CDR1 DFQATT and CDR2 SNEGSKA (reference sequence). The CDR3 is 11 amino acids. V was trimmed by 3 bases and J by 6 bases, leaving 8 bases between them. This CDR3 is CSASQGAEAFF. CDR3 coding DNA: TGCAGTGCTAGTCAGGGCGCTGAAGCTTTCTTT.

This clonotype was counted a single time. The chain carries TRBV27 and TRBJ2-2; 12 nucleotides align to TRBD1. Germline CDR1 reads MNHEY; CDR2 reads SMNVEV (reference sequence). This CDR3 has 17 residues. Trimming removed 5 bases from V and 4 bases from J; junction bases left unmatched: 8. The CDR3 loop is CASSPGTGGAGTGELFF. The CDR3 DNA reads as TGTGCCAGCAGTCCCGGGACAGGGGGCGCGGGCACCGGGGAGCTGTTTTTT.

The chain uses TRBV20-1 and TRBJ2-3; 10 bases are shared with TRBD2. The V gene end was trimmed by 2 bases and the J gene end by 3 bases; junction bases not matched to a gene: 8. Looked up from germline, CDR1 is DFQATT and CDR2 is SNEGSKA (reference sequence). The CDR3 runs 16 residues. In nucleotides, the CDR3 is TGCAGTGCTAGACCTAGTCTAGCGGGAGTTACAGATACGCAGTATTTT. As protein: CSARPSLAGVTDTQYF.

The chain couples TRBV5-6 to TRBJ2-4, with D possibly TRBD2 on 5 matching bases. This CDR3 contains 16 residues. The V end lost 4 bases, the J end lost 1 base, and 15 bases lay between the germline ends. Germline loops: CDR1 SGHDT, CDR2 YYEEEE. CDR3 sequence: CASSRDVILAKNIQYF. CDR3 bases: TGTGCCAGCAGCCGGGATGTAATCTTGGCCAAAAACATTCAGTACTTC.

The chain carries TRBV24-1 and TRBJ2-1; no reliable D call. The CDR3 is 14 residues long. Germline V gene lookup returns CDR1 KGHDR and CDR2 SFDVKD. The V end was cut by 5 bases, the J end by 5 bases, with 12 bases between. The CDR3 reads CATSANYFDNEQFF. In DNA form, the CDR3 reads TGTGCCACCAGTGCCAACTACTTTGACAATGAGCAGTTCTTC.

The sample holds a few counts of this clonotype. V usage is TRBV30 and J usage is TRBJ1-1; D unresolved. The germline gives CDR1 GTSNPN, CDR2 SVGIG (reference sequence). Trimming shortened V by 0 bases and J by 0 bases, and 8 bases separated the two germline ends. The CDR3 has 14 residues. CDR3 DNA: TGTGCCTGGAGTGTAGGGCAAATGAACACTGAAGCTTTCTTT. Encoded protein: CAWSVGQMNTEAFF. Full variable domain (rest looked up from reference TRBV30 and TRBJ1-1): SQTIHQWPATLVQPVGSPLSLECTVEGTSNPNLYWYRQAAGRGLQLLFYSVGIGQISSEVPQNLSASRPQDRQFILSSKKLLLSDSGFYLCAWSVGQMNTEAFFGQGTRLTVV.

This clonotype was found many times. The chain joins TRBV28 to TRBJ1-1, with D unresolved. Germline V lookup: CDR1 MDHEN, CDR2 SYDVKM. V shed 5 bases and J shed 4 bases, with 17 bases lying between them. This CDR3 is 15 amino acids long. As DNA, the CDR3 is TGTGCCAGCAGTCTCGGCGATGCGGGGAGCACTGAAGCTTTCTTT. Encoded protein: CASSLGDAGSTEAFF.

V gene TRBV20-1 combines with J gene TRBJ1-2; 9 positions match TRBD1. The CDR3 is made up of 14 amino acids. V gave up 7 bases and J gave up 7 bases; unmatched junction bases: 13. Per the germline V gene, CDR1 is DFQATT and CDR2 is SNEGSKA (reference sequence). CDR3 amino acids: CSGTMDRGWSGYTF. The CDR3 DNA is TGCAGTGGGACGATGGACAGGGGATGGAGTGGCTACACCTTC.

The genes are TRBV9 and TRBJ1-3; D gene uncertain. The CDR3 runs 15 residues. V shed 3 bases and J shed 0 bases, with 10 bases lying between them. Germline V gene data show CDR1 as SGDLS and CDR2 as YYNGEE. CDR3 in amino acids: CASSADITSGNTIYF. The CDR3 region has the DNA TGTGCCAGCAGCGCTGACATCACCTCTGGAAACACCATATATTTT.

The sample holds many counts of this clonotype. This chain joins TRBV20-1 and TRBJ2-3; no definite D call. The CDR3 totals 15 residues. Germline values: CDR1 DFQATT, CDR2 SNEGSKA (reference sequence). Trimming pared 3 bases from V and 4 bases from J, leaving 17 bases between. CDR3 in DNA: TGCAGTGCTAGTTCGGGTCCGCTGGGCCCAGATACGCAGTATTTT. Residues: CSASSGPLGPDTQYF.

The chain employs TRBV30 and TRBJ2-3, with D possibly being TRBD1 (5 bases). V was trimmed by 1 base and J by 4 bases, leaving 12 bases between them. The CDR3 is made up of 14 amino acids. Looked up from germline, CDR1 is GTSNPN and CDR2 is SVGIG (reference sequence). The CDR3 protein is CAWSEGLVADTQYF. DNA for the CDR3: TGTGCCTGGAGTGAGGGGCTAGTCGCAGATACGCAGTATTTT.

This clonotype was observed once. The rearrangement links TRBV4-3 to TRBJ2-7; D ambiguous. Germline V gives CDR1 LGHNA, CDR2 YSLEER. The V gene lost 1 base and the J gene lost 2 bases, with 12 bases spanning the gap. There are 15 residues in the CDR3. CDR3 nucleotide sequence: TGCGCCAGCAGCCAAGCGGAGCGCACCGCCTACGAGCAGTACTTC. Its protein product is CASSQAERTAYEQYF.